This T cell receptor (beta chain) derives from a study of T cells in Graves' hyperthyroidism and ophthalmopathy. The CDR3 regions of TCR beta were amplified from RNA transcripts. HTBI primers were used for first-round RT-PCR of the TCR CDR3. TCRdb independently ran MiXCR on the multiplex PCR reads; one entry per CDR3 protein. Of hundreds of thousands of distinct CDR3 sequences listed, 14% are singletons. A remark on this clonotype: This may be a read error, as it is one base from a much larger clone.

This CDR3 spans 13 amino acids. CDR1 is GTSNPN, CDR2 SVGIG, per germline (reference sequence). Sequencing used blood. The clonotype originates from a woman aged 18-30 years with Graves' hyperthyroidism. The chain employs TRBV30 and TRBJ1-4, with D hard to call. In DNA form, the CDR3 reads TGTGCCTGGAACTCCAACGAGGGTGAAGAACTGTTTTTT. It encodes CAWNSNEGEELFF.